This entry lists 6 T cell receptor beta chains sequenced from one sample in a study of cytomegalovirus exposure and HLA in healthy donors. PCR was performed using 60 Vbeta and 13 Jbeta primers. Clones were read by immunoSEQ multiplex PCR, and TCRdb kept only the in-frame ones, dropping some. The table lists approximately 190,000 clones, 60% to 80% of them singletons, with over 2% in the top ten. Sequencing used PBMCs. These receptors were collected from a woman in her twenties or thirties in good health and CMV-seropositive.

The rearrangement links TRBV7-8 to TRBJ2-7; 7 nucleotides match TRBD1. The CDR3 length is 15 residues. CDR1 SGHVS and CDR2 FQNEAQ come from the germline V gene. Trimming cost V 1 base and J 3 bases; bases outside gene matches: 6. CDR3 coding DNA: TGTGCCAGCAGCTTAGTAAGGACAGGACACTACGAGCAGTACTTC. This sequence encodes CASSLVRTGHYEQYF.

The V call is TRBV28, the J call TRBJ2-1; 7 bases map to TRBD2. CDR1 is MDHEN, CDR2 SYDVKM, per germline. This CDR3 has 16 amino acids. V lost 3 bases to trimming and J lost 3 bases; unmatched junction nucleotides: 8. The CDR3 region has the DNA TGTGCCAGCAGTTTTGGCGGCAGGGACTACTACAATGAGCAGTTCTTC. Its translation is CASSFGGRDYYNEQFF. Full variable domain (missing parts from reference TRBV28 and TRBJ2-1): DVKVTQSSRYLVKRTGEKVFLECVQDMDHENMFWYRQDPGLGLRLIYFSYDVKMKEKGDIPEGYSVSREKKERFSLILESASTNQTSMYLCASSFGGRDYYNEQFFGPGTRLTVL.

The count of this clone is one. CDR3 amino acids: CASSGGAYEQYF. DNA for the CDR3: TGTGCCAGCAGTGGGGGGGCCTACGAGCAGTACTTC. The chain recombines TRBV6-1 with TRBJ2-7; tentative D call: TRBD2 (6 bases). CDR1 is MNHNS, CDR2 SASEGT, per germline. V was cut by 4 bases and J by 2 bases, with 6 bases left in between. CDR3 length equals 12 residues.

This chain connects TRBV7-2 to TRBJ1-6; D is undetermined. The CDR3 is 15 amino acids. The germline gives CDR1 SGHTA, CDR2 FQGNSA. The V and J ends lost 4 bases and 9 bases respectively, with 16 bases between them. The CDR3 spells CASSSLGGRISPLHF. The CDR3 DNA follows: TGTGCCAGCAGCTCCCTGGGAGGGCGTATTTCACCCCTCCACTTT. Together with reference TRBV7-2 and TRBJ1-6, the CDR3 gives the full variable domain: GAGVSQSPSNKVTEKGKDVELRCDPISGHTALYWYRQSLGQGLEFLIYFQGNSAPDKSGLPSDRFSAERTGGSVSTLTIQRTQQEDSAVYLCASSSLGGRISPLHFGNGTRLTVT.

The gene calls are TRBV7-2 and TRBJ1-1; D is unresolved. Germline V gene data show CDR1 as SGHTA and CDR2 as FQGNSA. The CDR3 loop spans 15 amino acids. Between the trimmed V and J ends, which lost 2 bases and 2 bases, there was a span of 12 bases. The CDR3: CASSLQAGSNTEAFF. CDR3 nucleotides: TGTGCCAGCAGCTTACAGGCAGGATCTAACACTGAAGCTTTCTTT.

The chain recombines TRBV11-3 with TRBJ1-2; a weak D match, TRBD1 (6 bases). Trimming stripped 4 bases from V and 8 bases from J, with 11 bases between. The CDR3 consists of 12 residues. Germline V gene sequence: CDR1 SGHNT, CDR2 YENEEA. CDR3 in amino acids: CASSSHREGYTF. CDR3 bases: TGTGCCAGCAGCTCGCACAGGGAAGGCTACACCTTC.